What follows are 30 T cell receptor beta chains derived from one specimen sequenced in a study of identical twins. TCRdb redid the calling of the 5' RACE reads with MiXCR, one entry per CDR3 protein. This sample has fewer than 250,000 distinct CDR3 sequences, with around 9.6% found just once. The material sequenced was memory (CD45RO+) T cells sorted from blood. The receptors come from a woman younger than 30 in good health.

This clonotype was observed a handful of times. The chain combines TRBV7-9 with TRBJ2-5, with 7 positions matching TRBD1. Germline CDR1 SEHNR, CDR2 FQNEAQ (reference sequence). The CDR3 runs 15 residues. J lost 10 bases, V lost 5 bases, and 16 bases had no gene match. The chain's CDR3 is CASSHTDRVRGSQYF. As DNA, the CDR3 is TGTGCCAGCAGCCATACCGACAGGGTTCGGGGAAGCCAGTACTTC.

This clonotype was seen more than once but under ten times. The chain employs TRBV2 and TRBJ2-1; TRBD2 matches 10 bases. In germline, CDR1 is SNHLY, CDR2 FYNNEI. V lost 9 bases and J lost 4; bases outside the gene matches: 3. This CDR3 contains 13 residues. Here the CDR3 DNA reads TGTGCCAGTATTAGCGGGGGGTACAATGAGCAGTTCTTC. The encoded protein is CASISGGYNEQFF.

The rearrangement joins TRBV3-1 to TRBJ1-2, with D perhaps matching TRBD1 (5 bases). This CDR3 is 14 amino acids long. Germline V gives CDR1 LGHDT, CDR2 YNNKEL (reference sequence). Trimming took off 1 base at V and 8 bases at J, with 14 bases between the two ends. CDR3 region: CASSQGRESRGYTF. The CDR3 nucleotides read TGTGCCAGCAGCCAAGGCAGGGAATCTCGGGGCTACACCTTC.

This clonotype was recorded a few times. V gene TRBV12-3 or TRBV12-4 combines with J gene TRBJ1-5; D gene unclear. The length of the CDR3 is 14 residues. The V and J ends lost 6 bases and 2 bases respectively, with 11 bases between them. CDR3 nucleotides: TGTGCCAGCAGATTACAGCTTGGCAATCAGCCCCAGCATTTT. This encodes CASRLQLGNQPQHF.

This clonotype was seen only a few times. This chain joins TRBV3-1 and TRBJ2-7; TRBD2 matches 13 bases. Unmatched junction bases numbered 5, after V lost 3 bases and J lost 6 bases. Germline V lookup: CDR1 LGHDT, CDR2 YNNKEL (reference sequence). The CDR3 covers 15 residues. The chain's CDR3 is CASSQGTSGNAEQYF. Here the CDR3 DNA reads TGTGCCAGCAGCCAGGGGACTAGCGGGAACGCCGAGCAGTACTTC.

This clonotype was observed many times. The chain couples TRBV6-1 to TRBJ1-6; D remains unclear. The CDR3 loop spans 15 amino acids. Germline CDR1 reads MNHNS; CDR2 reads SASEGT. Trimming left V 1 base short and J 7 bases short, with 11 bases between. In nucleotides, the CDR3 is TGTGCCAGCAGTGAAGAAGACGCTATCAATTCACCCCTCCACTTT. It encodes CASSEEDAINSPLHF.

This clonotype occurred a few times. The chain recombines TRBV12-3 or TRBV12-4 with TRBJ1-4; tentative D call: TRBD1 (5 bases). CDR3 length equals 16 residues. Deletions cut 6 bases from V and 7 bases from J, with 21 bases between. The CDR3 DNA follows: TGTGCCAGCAGCCTCTTCTGGGGGGGGAGGAGTGAAAAACTGTTTTTT. Protein product: CASSLFWGGRSEKLFF.

This clonotype has more than one count but fewer than ten. This chain links TRBV27 with TRBJ2-3; TRBD1 matches at 9 bases. V was pared by 4 bases and J by 3 bases, with 5 bases of the junction left unmatched. The CDR3 loop spans 15 amino acids. CDR1 MNHEY and CDR2 SMNVEV come from the germline V gene (reference sequence). CDR3 residues: CASSSQGALTDTQYF. The CDR3, as DNA: TGTGCCAGCAGTTCACAGGGGGCGCTTACAGATACGCAGTATTTT.

The genes are TRBV20-1 and TRBJ2-1; 9 bases are shared with TRBD2. This CDR3 is 17 amino acids long. From germline, CDR1 is DFQATT and CDR2 SNEGSKA (reference sequence). With V trimmed by 0 bases and J by 9 bases, 15 bases remained unmatched. CDR3 residues: CSARDPRVIAGAGEQFF. DNA of the CDR3: TGCAGTGCTAGAGATCCTAGGGTAATAGCGGGAGCGGGTGAGCAGTTCTTC.

Ten or more counts support this clonotype. The V and J genes are TRBV24-1 and TRBJ2-1; TRBD2 aligns across 12 bases. J lost 4 bases, V lost 2 bases, and 8 bases had no gene match. The CDR3 runs 18 residues. Per germline, CDR1 KGHDR and CDR2 SFDVKD. The DNA for the CDR3 is TGTGCCACCAGTGATTCAACTACCGGGACTAGCGGGTACAATGAGCAGTTCTTC. As protein: CATSDSTTGTSGYNEQFF.

There are many counts of this clonotype. This chain connects TRBV4-3 to TRBJ1-1; TRBD1 might be the D (5 bases). The CDR3 is made up of 14 amino acids. Trimming cost V 1 base and J 5 bases, with 11 bases left between them. Looked up from germline, CDR1 is LGHNA and CDR2 is YSLEER. The CDR3 DNA sequence: TGCGCCAGCAGCCAAGCGGGTCGGGGGACTGAAGCTTTCTTT. This translates into CASSQAGRGTEAFF.

This clonotype was seen a few times. The rearrangement uses TRBV3-1 and TRBJ2-5; a weak D match, TRBD1 (6 bases). This CDR3 spans 15 amino acids. V was trimmed by 0 bases and J by 5 bases, leaving 13 bases between them. The germline CDR1 and CDR2 sequences are LGHDT and YNNKEL (reference sequence). CDR3 in amino acids: CASSQDTGTRETQYF. The CDR3 DNA reads TGTGCCAGCAGCCAAGACACAGGGACCAGGGAGACCCAGTACTTC.

This clonotype has more than one count but fewer than ten. The chain links TRBV10-3 to TRBJ2-7, with 7 bases aligning to TRBD2. J was trimmed by 1 base and V by 0 bases; bases with no gene match: 6. Germline assignment: CDR1 ENHRY and CDR2 SYGVKD. The length of the CDR3 is 16 residues. The CDR3 protein is CAISESGTKSSYEQYF. The DNA of the CDR3 is TGTGCCATCAGTGAGTCGGGGACTAAATCTTCCTACGAGCAGTACTTC.

At least ten counts were recorded for this clonotype. The rearrangement uses TRBV20-1 and TRBJ2-3; TRBD1 matches 8 bases. This CDR3 is 16 amino acids long. Germline CDR1 DFQATT, CDR2 SNEGSKA (reference sequence). V dropped 5 bases and J dropped 3; count of bases not matched to a gene: 13. This CDR3 reads CSAAEPQGARTDTQYF. CDR3 DNA: TGCAGTGCTGCAGAACCCCAGGGGGCAAGGACAGATACGCAGTATTTT.

V gene TRBV30 combines with J gene TRBJ1-4, with a possible D match to TRBD1 (6 bases). CDR3 size: 15 residues. The germline gives CDR1 GTSNPN, CDR2 SVGIG (reference sequence). The ends were cut back, 4 bases at V and 3 bases at J, with 15 bases in the middle. The CDR3 coding sequence is TGTGCCTGGATCCATGGACAGTCTCCTAATGAAAAACTGTTTTTT. Its protein product is CAWIHGQSPNEKLFF.

The V gene is TRBV18, the J gene TRBJ2-7, with 12 bases aligning to TRBD2. Unmatched junction bases numbered 6, after V lost 3 bases and J lost 3 bases. CDR3 size: 16 residues. The V gene's germline CDR1 is KGHSH and CDR2 LQKENI. In nucleotides, the CDR3 is TGTGCCAGCTCACCGGGGGGACTAGCGGGCTTCTACGAGCAGTACTTC. Protein: CASSPGGLAGFYEQYF.

This clonotype showed up just a few times. This chain joins TRBV6-5 and TRBJ2-7; 11 bases are shared with TRBD1. The trim removed 4 bases at V and 3 bases at J, leaving 8 bases unmatched. CDR1 MNHEY and CDR2 SVGAGI come from the germline V gene. This CDR3 spans 16 amino acids. In DNA, the CDR3 is TGTGCCAGCAGTTCGTCCGGGACAGGGGGGAACTACGAGCAGTACTTC. This translates into CASSSSGTGGNYEQYF.

J is TRBJ1-1 and V is TRBV27; D perhaps matches TRBD1 (5 bases). Germline CDR1 is MNHEY and CDR2 is SMNVEV (reference sequence). This CDR3 is 14 amino acids long. The ends were cut back, 7 bases at V and 1 base at J, with 13 bases in the middle. In DNA form, the CDR3 reads TGTGCCAGCACCCTGGGACTCAGGAACACTGAAGCTTTCTTT. This sequence encodes CASTLGLRNTEAFF.

The chain joins TRBV5-6 to TRBJ1-1; 8 nucleotides line up with TRBD1. This CDR3 is 14 amino acids long. Germline CDR1 reads SGHDT; CDR2 reads YYEEEE. V was clipped by 4 bases and J by 1 base; unmatched bases: 3. Here the CDR3 DNA reads TGTGCCAGCAGCCGGACAGGGAGGAACACTGAAGCTTTCTTT. It is translated as CASSRTGRNTEAFF.

V usage is TRBV20-1 and J usage is TRBJ2-5; possible D gene TRBD2, 6 bases. The CDR3 contains 13 residues. V gave up 1 base and J gave up 5 bases, with 11 bases separating them. In germline, CDR1 is DFQATT, CDR2 SNEGSKA (reference sequence). CDR3 DNA sequence: TGCAGTGCTAGAGGTCAGGCGGGGGAGACCCAGTACTTC. Translating gives CSARGQAGETQYF.

V usage is TRBV6-5 and J usage is TRBJ1-1; D is unclear. The V gene lost 0 bases and the J gene lost 7 bases, with 12 bases spanning the gap. Germline V gene sequence: CDR1 MNHEY, CDR2 SVGAGI. The CDR3 runs to 14 residues. The CDR3: CASSYSAGSGEAFF. Here the CDR3 DNA reads TGTGCCAGCAGTTACTCGGCAGGCAGTGGTGAAGCTTTCTTT.

The table lists this clonotype with many counts. CDR3 in amino acids: CASSQGLDLETQYF. CDR3 nucleotides: TGTGCCAGCAGCCAAGGGCTAGACCTGGAGACCCAGTACTTC. The V call is TRBV4-2, the J call TRBJ2-5; D unresolved. CDR1 and CDR2 from the germline V gene are LGHNA and YNFKEQ. The CDR3 is made up of 14 amino acids. V gave up 1 base and J gave up 5 bases, with 11 bases separating them.

This clonotype was found a few times. The gene calls are TRBV5-6 and TRBJ2-3; D possibly corresponds to TRBD1 (6 bases). The V gene lost 0 bases and the J gene lost 6 bases, with 8 bases spanning the gap. From germline, CDR1 is SGHDT and CDR2 YYEEEE. The CDR3 totals 13 residues. CDR3 in DNA: TGTGCCAGCAGCTTGGTTACAGGGGATACGCAGTATTTT. Amino acid sequence: CASSLVTGDTQYF.

The V and J genes are TRBV3-1 and TRBJ2-1, with TRBD1 as a possible D gene (6 bases). V lost 0 bases and J 5 bases, leaving 11 bases between the germline ends. Germline V gene lookup returns CDR1 LGHDT and CDR2 YNNKEL (reference sequence). This CDR3 region has 15 residues. CDR3 amino acids: CASSQDPGEHNEQFF. The CDR3 nucleotides are TGTGCCAGCAGCCAAGATCCAGGGGAACACAATGAGCAGTTCTTC.

The chain employs TRBV5-1 and TRBJ2-4; D is perhaps TRBD1 (5 bases). The germline gives CDR1 SGHRS, CDR2 YFSETQ. Between the trimmed V and J ends, which lost 0 bases and 3 bases, there was a span of 10 bases. CDR3 length equals 15 residues. The CDR3 bases are TGCGCCAGCAGCTTGGTGCAGGGAAACAAAAACATTCAGTACTTC. Its protein is CASSLVQGNKNIQYF.

V usage is TRBV6-4 and J usage is TRBJ2-1, with TRBD2 as a possible D gene (6 bases). CDR1 is MRHNA, CDR2 SNTAGT, per germline. This CDR3 contains 15 residues. V dropped 3 bases and J dropped 6 bases, with 15 bases sitting between them. CDR3 nucleotide sequence: TGTGCCAGCAGTGATTCCCCCGGAGGGCCCAATGAGCAGTTCTTC. Translating it yields CASSDSPGGPNEQFF.

This clonotype was detected a few times. The V call is TRBV7-2, the J call TRBJ2-1; maybe TRBD1 (5 bases). Germline V lookup: CDR1 SGHTA, CDR2 FQGNSA. V was cut by 3 bases and J by 4 bases, with 13 bases left in between. The CDR3 runs 15 residues. This CDR3 reads CASSFQGSGYNEQFF. CDR3 nucleotides: TGTGCCAGCAGCTTCCAGGGATCTGGATACAATGAGCAGTTCTTC.

This clonotype showed up many times. This chain connects TRBV4-3 to TRBJ2-3; D unclear. The V end lost 4 bases, the J end lost 0 bases, and 8 bases lay between the germline ends. This CDR3 is built from 14 residues. The germline gives CDR1 LGHNA, CDR2 YSLEER. The CDR3 coding sequence is TGCGCCAGCAGCCGCCGCGAGAGCACAGATACGCAGTATTTT. Protein sequence: CASSRRESTDTQYF.

This clonotype was seen a handful of times. J is TRBJ2-7 and V is TRBV6-5, with 7 bases matching TRBD1. The V segment lost 4 bases and the J segment 5 bases; nucleotides outside the gene matches: 8. CDR1 is MNHEY and CDR2 is SVGAGI in the germline V gene. The CDR3 has 14 amino acids. The CDR3, as DNA: TGTGCCAGCAGTTTTAACAGGGGAATCGACGAGCAGTACTTC. This gives the protein CASSFNRGIDEQYF.

In its sample, this clonotype was seen a few times. The V and J genes are TRBV7-9 and TRBJ2-7; TRBD2 might be the D (6 bases). The CDR3 contains 12 residues. The ends were cut back, 1 base at V and 6 bases at J, with 7 bases in the middle. Germline values: CDR1 SEHNR, CDR2 FQNEAQ (reference sequence). CDR3 loop: CASSLVGSEQYF. The CDR3 DNA sequence: TGTGCCAGCAGCTTAGTCGGGAGCGAGCAGTACTTC.